This entry lists 6 T cell receptor beta chains sequenced from one sample in a study of T-cell memory formation after mild COVID-19. One entry per CDR3 protein, called by TCRdb with MiXCR from the 5' RACE reads. Of 350,000 to 500,000 distinct CDR3 sequences in the sample, 20% to 30% are singletons; the top ten hold less than 15%. Sequencing input: PBMCs or a T cell subset sorted from them (not recorded which). Receptors originate from an adult woman who had mild COVID-19 (a few samples of this study predate the infection). Cell type and time point are not known.

This clonotype was found a few times. V is TRBV20-1 and J is TRBJ2-1; D possibly corresponds to TRBD2 (6 bases). Germline CDR1 and CDR2: DFQATT and SNEGSKA (reference sequence). This CDR3 has 11 amino acids. Trimming stripped 6 bases from V and 6 bases from J, with 9 bases between. The CDR3, as DNA: TGCAGTGCCGCGGGACTCAATGAGCAGTTCTTC. Translation: CSAAGLNEQFF.

This clonotype has more than one count but fewer than ten. J is TRBJ2-1 and V is TRBV6-5; 8 bases map to TRBD1. The CDR3 has 16 amino acids. V shed 1 base, J shed 6 bases, and the junction held 8 bases outside the gene matches. Germline V gene data show CDR1 as MNHEY and CDR2 as SVGAGI. In DNA, the CDR3 is TGTGCCAGCAGTTACTGGAGGACAGGGTCTATCAATGAGCAGTTCTTC. Translation gives CASSYWRTGSINEQFF.

The chain links TRBV30 to TRBJ1-3; maybe TRBD1 (6 bases). Trimming removed 6 bases at V and 2 bases at J, with 14 bases between. Germline V lookup: CDR1 GTSNPN, CDR2 SVGIG (reference sequence). This CDR3 has 14 residues. The CDR3 protein is CACRGTNTGNTIYF. CDR3 DNA: TGTGCCTGCAGAGGGACAAACACTGGAAACACCATATATTTT.

V and J are TRBV20-1 and TRBJ2-1; D could derive from TRBD1 or TRBD2 (6 bases each). Trimming removed 3 bases from V and 6 bases from J, with 15 bases in between. Looked up from germline, CDR1 is DFQATT and CDR2 is SNEGSKA (reference sequence). The CDR3 totals 14 residues. For the CDR3, the DNA is TGCAGTGCTAGGCTAGCGAAGGGGGTCAATGAGCAGTTCTTC. Protein: CSARLAKGVNEQFF.

The genes are TRBV7-9 and TRBJ2-7, with D possibly TRBD1 on 6 matching bases. From germline, CDR1 is SEHNR and CDR2 FQNEAQ (reference sequence). The CDR3 length is 15 residues. Trimming shortened V by 3 bases and J by 3 bases, and 15 bases separated the two germline ends. The CDR3 protein is CASSLPDRSSYEQYF. CDR3 in DNA: TGTGCCAGCAGCTTGCCGGACAGATCAAGCTACGAGCAGTACTTC.

Note on this clonotype: The junction and the germline gene differ at one end; a read error may be behind it. The rearrangement links TRBV6-5 to TRBJ1-2, with unresolved D. Germline lookup yields CDR1 MNHEY and CDR2 SVGAGI. This CDR3 is built from 14 residues. For the CDR3, the DNA is TGTGCCAGCAGTGACTCCACCCGTAAACAGGGCTACACCTTC. It specifies CASSDSTRKQGYTF.